This paragraph reports one T cell receptor (beta chain). Its matching antigen is unknown. The V segment lost 1 base and the J segment 0 bases; nucleotides outside the gene matches: 7. CDR1 is SNHLY, CDR2 FYNNEI, per germline. There are 18 residues in the CDR3. Deep-level running was used for the assay. Using immunoSEQ multiplex PCR, the repertoire was profiled, and TCRdb retains in-frame clones only, with some absent. The table includes around 640,000 clones, roughly 96% detected once. This specimen comes from a study of shared clonotypes between healthy human individuals. Points from the study as a whole: Sampling used blood alone; tissue repertoires probably differ. Clonotypes that were shared across a handful of donors made up roughly 5% of naive CD4 clonotypes.

Naive-designated CD8 cells lacked CD45RO, were positively enriched for CCR7, and omitted terminally differentiated effector memory CD45RA+ cells. This chain joins TRBV2 and TRBJ2-7; 12 nucleotides match TRBD2. The source is a woman aged 25 to 45 in good health. The specimen was naive CD8+ T cells sorted from blood. This chain's CDR3 is CASSEDASGRAPSYEQYF. Written as DNA, the CDR3 is TGTGCCAGCAGTGAAGATGCTAGCGGGAGGGCCCCCTCCTACGAGCAGTACTTC.